A single sample is the source of the 21 T cell receptor beta chains below, sequenced in a study of CD8 T cells in ankylosing spondylitis. One entry per CDR3 protein results from TCRdb running MiXCR on the 5' RACE reads. The table shows about 150,000 distinct CDR3 sequences, with approximately 48% occurring only once. Sequenced input: synovial fluid, either unsorted or a sorted T cell fraction (not recorded which). The receptors derive from a male donor with ankylosing spondylitis.

This chain uses TRBV12-3 or TRBV12-4 with TRBJ2-7; no clear D. This CDR3 region has 16 residues. V gave up 3 bases and J gave up 3 bases, with 18 bases separating them. The CDR3 DNA reads TGTGCCAGCAGTTTTTGGTCAGTATCCCCCTACTACGAGCAGTACTTC. The encoded protein is CASSFWSVSPYYEQYF.

This clonotype is a singleton in its sample. The V call is TRBV5-1, the J call TRBJ1-4; TRBD1 agrees at 7 bases. The CDR3 runs 16 residues. Per germline, CDR1 SGHRS and CDR2 YFSETQ. The junction had 6 bases not matched to a gene; V was cut back by 4 bases and J by 0 bases. CDR3 bases: TGCGCCAGCAGCCCCTGGACAGGTGCAACTAATGAAAAACTGTTTTTT. Translating it yields CASSPWTGATNEKLFF.

V gene TRBV7-9 combines with J gene TRBJ1-1, with a tentative D call TRBD1 (6 bases). Germline V gene data show CDR1 as SEHNR and CDR2 as FQNEAQ (reference sequence). Between the trimmed V and J ends, which lost 7 bases and 5 bases, there was a span of 20 bases. This CDR3 comprises 15 residues. CDR3 nucleotide sequence: TGTGCCAGCACCTTCCCCCAGGGGCGTAGGACTGAAGCTTTCTTT. This translates into CASTFPQGRRTEAFF.

This chain uses TRBV11-1 with TRBJ1-1; 7 positions match TRBD1. CDR1 is SGHAT and CDR2 is FQDESV in the germline V gene (reference sequence). J gave up 3 bases and V 4 bases, and 14 bases lay outside the gene matches. The CDR3 contains 17 residues. CDR3 DNA sequence: TGTGCCAGCAGCTGGCCCCCCGACAGGGAGGAGGACACTGAAGCTTTCTTT. Translated: CASSWPPDREEDTEAFF.

This clonotype was seen at least ten times. The chain links TRBV12-3 or TRBV12-4 to TRBJ1-1, with a weak D call TRBD1 (5 bases). The CDR3 runs to 15 residues. Trimming left V 6 bases short and J 3 bases short, with 17 bases between. The CDR3 here is CASRATLQEDTEAFF. The DNA of the CDR3 is TGTGCCAGCAGAGCTACACTACAGGAGGACACTGAAGCTTTCTTT.

A single count supports this clonotype. The chain employs TRBV12-3 or TRBV12-4 and TRBJ2-1; D may be TRBD2 (6 bases). V gave up 2 bases and J gave up 4 bases, with 21 bases separating them. The CDR3 contains 18 residues. CDR3 bases: TGTGCCAGCAGTTTATTTCGCTGGTCCATAGGACTATACAATGAGCAGTTCTTC. Its protein is CASSLFRWSIGLYNEQFF.

The chain carries TRBV18 and TRBJ1-5; 10 bases line up with TRBD1. The length of the CDR3 is 17 residues. CDR1 KGHSH and CDR2 LQKENI come from the germline V gene. V lost 6 bases and J lost 8; bases outside the gene matches: 16. The CDR3 spells CASSHGETGGRRKPQHF. The CDR3 nucleotides read TGTGCCAGCTCGCATGGGGAGACAGGGGGCAGGAGGAAGCCCCAGCATTTT.

CDR3 sequence (DNA): TGTGCCAGCAGAAGTCCCGGGACAGGGGGACGAGCTTTCTTT. Its translation: CASRSPGTGGRAFF. The chain recombines TRBV7-2 with TRBJ1-1; 11 bases match TRBD1. V was clipped by 6 bases and J by 10 bases; unmatched bases: 10. This CDR3 spans 14 amino acids. Per germline, CDR1 SGHTA and CDR2 FQGNSA.

The V call is TRBV30, the J call TRBJ2-3, with D unclear. The CDR3 has 15 amino acids. V lost 0 bases and J 2 bases, leaving 12 bases between the germline ends. Looked up from germline, CDR1 is GTSNPN and CDR2 is SVGIG (reference sequence). The CDR3 bases are TGTGCCTGGAGTGTAGGCAACCGTATCACAGATACGCAGTATTTT. Its protein product is CAWSVGNRITDTQYF.

This clonotype was seen more than once but under ten times. The chain joins TRBV12-3 or TRBV12-4 to TRBJ2-3, with 9 positions matching TRBD1. Unmatched junction bases numbered 9, after V lost 1 base and J lost 1 base. There are 18 residues in the CDR3. This CDR3 is CASSLGTGVRVGTDTQYF. For the CDR3, the DNA is TGTGCCAGCAGTTTAGGGACAGGGGTTCGAGTGGGCACAGATACGCAGTATTTT.

This clonotype was seen a handful of times. The rearrangement links TRBV10-3 to TRBJ1-2; no definite D call. V was shortened by 0 bases and J by 3 bases, with 11 bases between the two germline ends. The CDR3 is 15 amino acids. Germline V CDR1 and CDR2: ENHRY, SYGVKD. DNA of the CDR3: TGTGCCATCAGTGAGTCCGGCAGCCTTTACTATGGCTACACCTTC. It is translated as CAISESGSLYYGYTF.

The chain couples TRBV28 to TRBJ1-5; TRBD1 is a possible D gene (6 bases). The CDR3 spans 19 residues. Germline V gene sequence: CDR1 MDHEN, CDR2 SYDVKM. V lost 3 bases and J lost 2, with 23 bases in between. The CDR3 here is CASSLWGPSGGRCNQPQHF. The CDR3 region has the DNA TGTGCCAGCAGTTTGTGGGGACCGTCGGGGGGCAGGTGCAATCAGCCCCAGCATTTT.

There are a few counts of this clonotype. The chain is built from TRBV12-3 or TRBV12-4 and TRBJ2-1, with a weak D call TRBD2 (5 bases). With 6 bases removed from V and 14 bases from J, the gap between germline ends came to 14 bases. The CDR3 is 11 residues long. The CDR3 DNA is TGTGCCAGCAGAACCGGGAAGAGTGAGTTCTTC. Translating gives CASRTGKSEFF.

This clonotype was recorded a few times. The J gene is TRBJ2-4, the V gene TRBV20-1; D is unresolved. Germline V gene sequence: CDR1 DFQATT, CDR2 SNEGSKA (reference sequence). The V end was cut by 0 bases, the J end by 1 base, with 16 bases between. This CDR3 is built from 17 residues. In DNA form, the CDR3 reads TGCAGTGCTAGAGATCTCCTGTGGGCTGCTGCCAAAAACATTCAGTACTTC. It is translated as CSARDLLWAAAKNIQYF.

The chain joins TRBV5-1 to TRBJ2-3; no clear D. The CDR3 is 16 residues long. Germline lookup yields CDR1 SGHRS and CDR2 YFSETQ. V dropped 4 bases and J dropped 4 bases, with 19 bases sitting between them. The CDR3 DNA sequence: TGCGCCAGCAGCCCAATCAGAATCCCGTGGCCAGATACGCAGTATTTT. Translation gives CASSPIRIPWPDTQYF.

The CDR3 bases are TGTGCCAGCAGCTTAGCCGATCCCCGACTAGCGGGAGGCGAGCAGTACTTC. Translation: CASSLADPRLAGGEQYF. This rearrangement joins TRBV7-9 to TRBJ2-7; 13 bases line up with TRBD2. With V trimmed by 0 bases and J by 6 bases, 8 bases remained unmatched. Looked up from germline, CDR1 is SEHNR and CDR2 is FQNEAQ (reference sequence). The CDR3 has 17 residues.

This clonotype showed up many times. This chain links TRBV28 with TRBJ2-7, with 12 bases matching TRBD2. The CDR3 is 15 amino acids. With 8 bases clipped from V and 2 bases from J, the junction kept 7 bases outside the gene matches. Per germline, CDR1 MDHEN and CDR2 SYDVKM. DNA for the CDR3: TGTGCCAGCTCGACTAGCGGGAGCCTAACCTACGAGCAGTACTTC. It yields the protein CASSTSGSLTYEQYF.

This clonotype was picked up a small number of times. V is TRBV9 and J is TRBJ2-3, with TRBD2 matching 13 bases. This CDR3 is built from 18 residues. Germline CDR1 and CDR2: SGDLS and YYNGEE. V gave up 1 base and J gave up 2 bases; unmatched junction bases: 7. DNA of the CDR3: TGTGCCAGCAGCGTATACGGACTAGCGGGAGCAACCACAGATACGCAGTATTTT. It codes for CASSVYGLAGATTDTQYF. Drawing the rest from reference TRBV9 and TRBJ2-3, the complete variable domain is DSGVTQTPKHLITATGQRVTLRCSPRSGDLSVYWYQQSLDQGLQFLIQYYNGEERAKGNILERFSAQQFPDLHSELNLSSLELGDSALYFCASSVYGLAGATTDTQYFGPGTRLTVL.

This clonotype was seen more than once but under ten times. The chain employs TRBV13 and TRBJ2-3, with D uncertain. This CDR3 has 16 amino acids. In germline, CDR1 is PRHDT, CDR2 FYEKMQ (reference sequence). Trimming stripped 2 bases from V and 2 bases from J, with 14 bases between. For the CDR3, the DNA is TGTGCCAGCAGCTTAATTGGCGGTGGCTACACAGATACGCAGTATTTT. It specifies CASSLIGGGYTDTQYF.

The chain has TRBV5-1 and TRBJ1-2; 7 nucleotides agree with TRBD1. Germline V gives CDR1 SGHRS, CDR2 YFSETQ. The CDR3 is made up of 16 amino acids. V lost 0 bases, J lost 4 bases, and 9 bases stayed unmatched. CDR3 sequence reads: CASSLGDREVAYGYTF. Here the CDR3 DNA reads TGCGCCAGCAGCTTGGGAGACAGGGAGGTAGCCTATGGCTACACCTTC.

The genes are TRBV7-9 and TRBJ2-3; TRBD2 matches 13 bases. V lost 5 bases, J lost 2 bases, and 7 bases stayed unmatched. Germline lookup yields CDR1 SEHNR and CDR2 FQNEAQ (reference sequence). The length of the CDR3 is 17 residues. CDR3 amino acids: CASSGLAGADNTDTQYF. CDR3 DNA: TGTGCCAGCAGCGGACTAGCGGGAGCGGACAACACAGATACGCAGTATTTT.